Below are 3 T cell receptor beta chains sequenced from a single sample in a study of cytomegalovirus exposure and HLA in healthy donors. With 60 Vbeta and 13 Jbeta primers, the PCR was carried out. Assay: immunoSEQ multiplex PCR; the TCRdb copy retains only in-frame clones and omits some. The sample data list fewer than 150,000 clones. Material for sequencing was PBMCs. The origin of the receptors is a man aged 35 to 55 in good health and CMV-seronegative.

CDR3 DNA sequence: TGTGCCAGCAGCTTATATAGGAGGGACGAGCAGTACTTC. Its protein is CASSLYRRDEQYF. This chain uses TRBV7-2 with TRBJ2-7; possible D gene TRBD2, 6 bases. Per germline, CDR1 SGHTA and CDR2 FQGNSA. CDR3 size: 13 residues. V was pared by 2 bases and J by 5 bases, with 10 bases between.

J is TRBJ2-7 and V is TRBV6-1; 7 nucleotides match TRBD1. After removal of 7 bases from V and 3 bases from J, the junction contained 9 bases not matched to a gene. Looked up from germline, CDR1 is MNHNS and CDR2 is SASEGT. The CDR3 consists of 14 residues. CDR3 DNA: TGTGCCAGCACCTCACCGGACAGGTACTACGAGCAGTACTTC. As protein: CASTSPDRYYEQYF.

This rearrangement joins TRBV9 to TRBJ2-3; TRBD2 matches at 10 bases. The CDR3 has 15 amino acids. Germline loops: CDR1 SGDLS, CDR2 YYNGEE. J lost 3 bases, V lost 2 bases, and 3 bases had no gene match. The CDR3 nucleotides are TGTGCCAGCAGCGTCACTAGCGGGGTAACAGATACGCAGTATTTT. It specifies CASSVTSGVTDTQYF.